These 24 T cell receptor beta chains were sequenced from one sample in a study of shared clonotypes between healthy human individuals. The repertoire was sequenced with immunoSEQ multiplex PCR; TCRdb's copy has only in-frame clones and lacks some. The sample yields some 2,100,000 clones, about 92% seen once. Only CD45RO-negative cells positively selected for CCR7 counted as naive CD8 cells, so terminally differentiated effector memory CD45RA+ cells were excluded. Sequencing was done on a sample of naive CD8+ T cells from PBMCs. Receptors were obtained from a man aged 18 to 29 in good health. Some clones in this sample may be carry-over from other donors' samples.

A remark on this clone: The same CDR3 arises from other DNA sequences in this sample as well. V is TRBV2 and J is TRBJ1-1; tentatively, D is TRBD1 (5 bases). Trimming pared 4 bases from V and 5 bases from J, leaving 5 bases between. Germline V CDR1 and CDR2: SNHLY, FYNNEI. The CDR3 has 11 residues. The DNA of the CDR3 is TGTGCCAGCAGTGGGGGGACTGAAGCTTTCTTT. Translated, it gives CASSGGTEAFF.

The chain employs TRBV7-3 and TRBJ2-7; 7 bases line up with TRBD1. The J segment lost 3 bases and the V segment lost 5 bases, leaving 4 bases of the junction unmatched. The germline CDR1 and CDR2 sequences are SGHTA and FQGTGA. CDR3 length: 13 residues. Here the CDR3 reads CASSARQGYEQYF. The DNA of the CDR3 is TGTGCCAGCAGCGCCAGACAGGGCTACGAGCAGTACTTC.

The V gene is TRBV27, the J gene TRBJ2-5; 7 bases map to TRBD2. CDR3 length equals 14 residues. Germline V gene lookup returns CDR1 MNHEY and CDR2 SMNVEV (reference sequence). J gave up 5 bases and V 6 bases, and 9 bases lay outside the gene matches. Here the CDR3 DNA reads TGTGCCAGCAGCATGACTAGCAGCCTCGAGACCCAGTACTTC. Protein product: CASSMTSSLETQYF.

The chain employs TRBV5-1 and TRBJ2-1; 9 positions match TRBD1. J gave up 0 bases and V 4 bases, and 8 bases lay outside the gene matches. Germline loops: CDR1 SGHRS, CDR2 YFSETQ. There are 17 residues in the CDR3. CDR3 nucleotide sequence: TGCGCCAGCAGCCTACACAGGGGGCTGAGCTCCTACAATGAGCAGTTCTTC. Amino acid sequence: CASSLHRGLSSYNEQFF.

Comments on this clone: This specimen includes other DNA sequences encoding the same CDR3. V gene TRBV19 combines with J gene TRBJ2-6; D remains ambiguous. Germline V gives CDR1 LNHDA, CDR2 SQIVND (reference sequence). This CDR3 is built from 15 residues. The ends were cut back, 3 bases at V and 0 bases at J, with 6 bases in the middle. This CDR3 reads CASSIQSSGANVLTF. As DNA, the CDR3 is TGTGCCAGTAGTATTCAGAGCTCTGGGGCCAACGTCCTGACTTTC.

For this clone: Other nucleotide sequences in the sample specify the same CDR3. The chain combines TRBV10-3 with TRBJ2-7; D tentatively reads TRBD1 or TRBD2 (6 bases each). V was pared by 2 bases and J by 1 base, with 9 bases between. The CDR3 has 14 amino acids. Germline V gene sequence: CDR1 ENHRY, CDR2 SYGVKD. The CDR3 DNA is TGTGCCATCAGTGAGACAGGGACTTCCTACGAGCAGTACTTC. The encoded protein is CAISETGTSYEQYF.

The V call is TRBV6-1, the J call TRBJ2-1, with D uncertain. Trimming removed 3 bases at V and 6 bases at J, with 3 bases between. CDR1 is MNHNS and CDR2 is SASEGT in the germline V gene. The CDR3 is 11 amino acids. CDR3 nucleotide sequence: TGTGCCAGCAGTGATGGCAATGAGCAGTTCTTC. Amino acids: CASSDGNEQFF.

The chain uses TRBV5-1 and TRBJ1-5, with TRBD1 identical over 8 bases. The V gene's germline CDR1 is SGHRS and CDR2 YFSETQ. The CDR3 is 15 amino acids. V shed 0 bases and J 7 bases; nucleotides not matched to a gene: 6. The CDR3 coding sequence is TGCGCCAGCAGCTTGGGACAGGGGACTACCCAGCCCCAGCATTTT. Protein product: CASSLGQGTTQPQHF.

The gene calls are TRBV11-2 and TRBJ1-1; D may be TRBD1 (6 bases). The CDR3 consists of 16 residues. Trimming took 5 bases from V and 7 from J, leaving 23 bases between them. The germline CDR1 and CDR2 sequences are SGHAT and FQNNGV. Written as DNA, the CDR3 is TGTGCCAGCAGCGACCTATGGGGGCAGGGAGGGGTTGAAGCTTTCTTT. It translates to CASSDLWGQGGVEAFF.

This chain links TRBV12-5 with TRBJ1-2, with TRBD1 matching 8 bases. CDR3 length equals 17 residues. Germline V gene data show CDR1 as LGHNT and CDR2 as FRNRAP. V lost 4 bases to trimming and J lost 4 bases; unmatched junction nucleotides: 14. CDR3 sequence: CASGSEVLGQEIYGYTF. CDR3 DNA: TGTGCTAGTGGTTCGGAGGTTCTGGGACAGGAGATCTATGGCTACACCTTC. The entire variable domain, with the rest obtained from reference TRBV12-5 and TRBJ1-2, is as follows: DARVTQTPRHKVTEMGQEVTMRCQPILGHNTVFWYRQTMMQGLELLAYFRNRAPLDDSGMPKDRFSAEMPDATLATLKIQPSEPRDSAVYFCASGSEVLGQEIYGYTFGSGTRLTVV.

The chain uses TRBV9 and TRBJ1-2, with 8 bases that match TRBD1. The CDR3 contains 15 residues. CDR1 is SGDLS and CDR2 is YYNGEE in the germline V gene. V lost 2 bases, J lost 3 bases, and 6 bases stayed unmatched. The CDR3 nucleotides are TGTGCCAGCAGCGTTACTAACAGGGGGGACTATGGCTACACCTTC. Its translation: CASSVTNRGDYGYTF.

About this clone: Within the sample, other DNA sequences also encode this same CDR3. V gene TRBV27 combines with J gene TRBJ2-3; 11 bases are a match to TRBD2. Trimming cost V 2 bases and J 3 bases; bases outside gene matches: 4. The CDR3 extends over 16 amino acids. The germline CDR1 and CDR2 sequences are MNHEY and SMNVEV (reference sequence). The DNA of the CDR3 is TGTGCCAGCAGTTTAGTTCTAGCGGGAGGAACAGATACGCAGTATTTT. It encodes CASSLVLAGGTDTQYF.

This clone is a singleton in its sample. The chain recombines TRBV4-3 with TRBJ2-7; D is possibly TRBD1 or TRBD2 (5 bases each). Trimming stripped 4 bases from V and 5 bases from J, with 21 bases between. Per the germline V gene, CDR1 is LGHNA and CDR2 is YSLEER. The CDR3 length is 16 residues. CDR3 DNA: TGCGCCAGCAGCCGGACACTAGTTCTGAATATCAACGAGCAGTACTTC. The encoded protein is CASSRTLVLNINEQYF.

The chain is built from TRBV7-8 and TRBJ2-1, with D possibly matching TRBD2 (6 bases). Germline V gene lookup returns CDR1 SGHVS and CDR2 FQNEAQ. The CDR3 loop spans 14 amino acids. Deletions cut 5 bases from V and 3 bases from J, with 11 bases between. The CDR3 DNA reads as TGTGCCAGCAGCCCATACGGGAGCTACAATGAGCAGTTCTTC. This gives the protein CASSPYGSYNEQFF.

The gene calls are TRBV27 and TRBJ1-1; possible D gene TRBD1, 6 bases. This CDR3 contains 16 residues. Trimming removed 5 bases from V and 0 bases from J, with 16 bases in between. Germline V gene lookup returns CDR1 MNHEY and CDR2 SMNVEV (reference sequence). The CDR3 DNA reads as TGTGCCAGCAGTCCCAACAGGGCGTTGGTGAACACTGAAGCTTTCTTT. It codes for CASSPNRALVNTEAFF.

This rearrangement joins TRBV7-9 to TRBJ2-1, with unresolved D. The CDR3 is 12 amino acids. Trimming cost V 5 bases and J 10 bases, with 12 bases left between them. Germline lookup yields CDR1 SEHNR and CDR2 FQNEAQ (reference sequence). CDR3 amino acids: CASSLGKAEQFF. CDR3 nucleotide sequence: TGTGCCAGCAGCCTGGGAAAGGCGGAGCAGTTCTTC.

The chain is built from TRBV6-6 and TRBJ2-3; D is undetermined. CDR3 length equals 16 residues. From germline, CDR1 is MNHNY and CDR2 SVGAGI (reference sequence). V was cut by 2 bases and J by 6 bases, with 18 bases left in between. CDR3 region: CASSYISGDALDTQYF. The CDR3 coding sequence is TGTGCCAGCAGTTACATTTCAGGCGACGCCTTGGATACGCAGTATTTT.

This chain uses TRBV19 with TRBJ2-1; D ambiguous. This CDR3 region has 11 residues. V was clipped by 5 bases and J by 8 bases, with 7 bases between them. CDR1 is LNHDA and CDR2 is SQIVND in the germline V gene (reference sequence). CDR3 nucleotides: TGTGCCAGTAGTCGTGCGGATGAGCAGTTCTTC. Its protein product is CASSRADEQFF.

The gene calls are TRBV14 and TRBJ2-1, with D unresolved. Germline V gene data show CDR1 as SGHDN and CDR2 as FVKESK. CDR3 size: 14 residues. Trimming shortened V by 4 bases and J by 0 bases, and 7 bases separated the two germline ends. The DNA of the CDR3 is TGTGCCAGCAGCCCGGACGGCTCCTACAATGAGCAGTTCTTC. Translating gives CASSPDGSYNEQFF.

As to this clone: The sample holds other DNA sequences that translate to the same CDR3. The chain carries TRBV6-6 and TRBJ2-2, with D unclear. Per the germline V gene, CDR1 is MNHNY and CDR2 is SVGAGI (reference sequence). V gave up 6 bases and J gave up 2 bases, with 4 bases separating them. There are 12 residues in the CDR3. This CDR3 reads CASSPNTGELFF. Here the CDR3 DNA reads TGTGCCAGCAGCCCCAACACCGGGGAGCTGTTTTTT.

A note on this clone: Different DNA sequences within this sample yield the same CDR3. The chain carries TRBV27 and TRBJ1-1; 10 nucleotides match TRBD1. After removal of 2 bases from V and 2 bases from J, the junction contained 5 bases not matched to a gene. The CDR3 is 16 residues long. Germline V gene data show CDR1 as MNHEY and CDR2 as SMNVEV (reference sequence). The CDR3 loop reads CASSLDRDRGNTEAFF. The CDR3 nucleotides read TGTGCCAGCAGTTTAGATCGGGACAGGGGTAACACTGAAGCTTTCTTT.

V usage is TRBV4-1 and J usage is TRBJ2-6, with D possibly being TRBD2 (6 bases). This CDR3 region has 16 residues. Germline values: CDR1 MGHRA, CDR2 YSYEKL. Deletions cut 7 bases from V and 2 bases from J, with 15 bases between. DNA for the CDR3: TGCGCCAGCAATGGGAGGCGCGGGACTGGGGCCAACGTCCTGACTTTC. Translated: CASNGRRGTGANVLTF.

This clone was seen only once. V and J are TRBV5-6 and TRBJ1-4, with D unclear. The CDR3 is made up of 16 amino acids. From germline, CDR1 is SGHDT and CDR2 YYEEEE. V lost 4 bases, J lost 1 base, and 14 bases lay in between. The CDR3 is CASSEAGSRTNEKLFF. The CDR3 DNA reads as TGTGCCAGCAGCGAAGCCGGGAGCCGAACTAATGAAAAACTGTTTTTT.

The chain has TRBV27 and TRBJ2-7, with D hard to call. The V gene lost 0 bases and the J gene lost 0 bases, with 9 bases spanning the gap. CDR1 and CDR2 (germline): MNHEY, SMNVEV (reference sequence). The CDR3 sequence is 15 residues long. The CDR3 spells CASSLSDGYSYEQYF. Written as DNA, the CDR3 is TGTGCCAGCAGTTTATCGGACGGTTACTCCTACGAGCAGTACTTC.